This entry lists 17 T cell receptor beta chains sequenced from one sample in a study of OX40 agonist ivuxolimab in advanced cancers. The repertoire was sequenced with immunoSEQ multiplex PCR; TCRdb's copy has only in-frame clones and lacks some. The sample has 67,000 or so clones; 86% are singletons. Here the sequenced sample was CD4+ or CD8+ T cells sorted from blood, taken in a trial of the OX40 agonist ivuxolimab. Source of these receptors: an adult with an advanced solid tumor such as melanoma, head and neck, liver or kidney cancer.

V is TRBV4-3 and J is TRBJ2-1; 9 bases are a match to TRBD1. With 2 bases clipped from V and 8 bases from J, the junction kept 10 bases outside the gene matches. The CDR3 extends over 16 amino acids. The germline CDR1 and CDR2 sequences are LGHNA and YSLEER. CDR3 loop: CASSQLPGQGGDEQFF. The DNA of the CDR3 is TGCGCCAGCAGCCAACTACCGGGACAGGGTGGTGATGAGCAGTTCTTC.

The rearrangement links TRBV5-1 to TRBJ2-7; tentatively, D is TRBD1 (5 bases). Trimming removed 0 bases from V and 6 bases from J, with 7 bases in between. Germline CDR1 reads SGHRS; CDR2 reads YFSETQ. The CDR3 is made up of 12 amino acids. As DNA, the CDR3 is TGCGCCAGCAGCTTGGACAGGCGCGAGCAGTACTTC. Its translation is CASSLDRREQYF.

The chain has TRBV27 and TRBJ2-3; TRBD1 matches 10 bases. CDR1 is MNHEY, CDR2 SMNVEV, per germline (reference sequence). Trimming cost V 5 bases and J 4 bases; bases outside gene matches: 15. This CDR3 spans 18 amino acids. CDR3 DNA sequence: TGTGCCAGCAGTACACGGAGAGGCCCGACAGGGGGCCCAGATACGCAGTATTTT. Its protein product is CASSTRRGPTGGPDTQYF.

V gene TRBV5-1 combines with J gene TRBJ2-6; tentative D call: TRBD2 (6 bases). The length of the CDR3 is 16 residues. Germline loops: CDR1 SGHRS, CDR2 YFSETQ. V was clipped by 6 bases and J by 2 bases, with 15 bases between them. The CDR3: CASTPAGGTGANVLTF. CDR3 nucleotide sequence: TGCGCCAGCACCCCCGCTGGGGGGACTGGGGCCAACGTCCTGACTTTC.

This chain uses TRBV5-1 with TRBJ2-7, with 8 bases fitting TRBD1. This CDR3 is built from 13 residues. Germline lookup yields CDR1 SGHRS and CDR2 YFSETQ. Trimming took 1 base from V and 6 from J; bases not matched to a gene: 3. In DNA, the CDR3 is TGCGCCAGCAGCTTGTGGACAGGGAGCGAGCAGTACTTC. Its protein is CASSLWTGSEQYF.

The chain links TRBV28 to TRBJ1-6; TRBD1 matches at 10 bases. In germline, CDR1 is MDHEN, CDR2 SYDVKM. Trimming removed 5 bases from V and 5 bases from J; junction bases left unmatched: 6. This CDR3 spans 16 amino acids. The chain's CDR3 is CASSPETGGNNSPLHF. CDR3 in DNA: TGTGCCAGCAGTCCCGAGACAGGGGGCAATAATTCACCCCTCCACTTT.

The chain employs TRBV28 and TRBJ2-7; tentatively, D is TRBD2 (5 bases). The CDR3 contains 14 residues. Germline-derived CDR1 and CDR2 are MDHEN and SYDVKM. Trimming stripped 5 bases from V and 3 bases from J, with 14 bases between. The CDR3 is CASSVTGWGYEQYF. The CDR3 bases are TGTGCCAGCAGTGTCACGGGGTGGGGCTACGAGCAGTACTTC.

The chain joins TRBV19 to TRBJ2-7; 9 bases fit TRBD1. The germline CDR1 and CDR2 sequences are LNHDA and SQIVND (reference sequence). Trimming cost V 8 bases and J 0 bases; bases outside gene matches: 2. The CDR3 totals 13 residues. This CDR3 is CASWGQGSYEQYF. The CDR3 bases are TGTGCCAGTTGGGGACAGGGCTCCTACGAGCAGTACTTC.

This clone appeared a single time. This chain joins TRBV18 and TRBJ1-5, with TRBD1 matching 7 bases. Trimming removed 3 bases from V and 5 bases from J; junction bases left unmatched: 10. From germline, CDR1 is KGHSH and CDR2 LQKENI. This CDR3 has 16 amino acids. CDR3 bases: TGTGCCAGCTCACCTGGGACAGCCCCACCGGATCAGCCCCAGCATTTT. This sequence encodes CASSPGTAPPDQPQHF.

This clone was detected a few times. The chain links TRBV6-6 to TRBJ2-3, with a tentative D call TRBD1 (5 bases). Germline assignment: CDR1 MNHNY and CDR2 SVGAGI (reference sequence). The CDR3 runs 12 residues. V dropped 6 bases and J dropped 3 bases, with 7 bases sitting between them. The CDR3 is CASSQGTDTQYF. The CDR3 nucleotides read TGTGCCAGCAGCCAGGGAACAGATACGCAGTATTTT.

The chain joins TRBV9 to TRBJ2-2, with a possible D match to TRBD2 (5 bases). Germline V gene sequence: CDR1 SGDLS, CDR2 YYNGEE. Trimming left V 0 bases short and J 5 bases short, with 8 bases between. The CDR3 consists of 14 residues. CDR3 sequence reads: CASSVGGGTGELFF. The CDR3 DNA reads TGTGCCAGCAGCGTAGGTGGAGGTACCGGGGAGCTGTTTTTT.

The chain couples TRBV18 to TRBJ2-3, with TRBD1 as a possible D gene (5 bases). Germline loops: CDR1 KGHSH, CDR2 LQKENI. This CDR3 contains 15 residues. V lost 2 bases, J lost 5 bases, and 14 bases lay in between. Here the CDR3 DNA reads TGTGCCAGCTCACCAAGTGCAGGGAATGTAGATACGCAGTATTTT. Its protein is CASSPSAGNVDTQYF.

V and J are TRBV21-1 and TRBJ2-7; the DNA was not compared with TRBD2, the D call given in the table. TRBV21-1 is described as a pseudogene. The CDR3 has 14 amino acids. CDR3 nucleotides: TGTGCCAGCAGCGTGGGACTTCGCTCCTACGAGCAGTACTTC. The encoded protein is CASSVGLRSYEQYF.

J is TRBJ2-5 and V is TRBV29-1, with D possibly called TRBD1 or TRBD2 (5 bases each). Germline assignment: CDR1 SQVTM and CDR2 ANQGSEA. The CDR3 is 12 residues long. V lost 7 bases and J 5 bases, leaving 14 bases between the germline ends. The CDR3 DNA reads as TGCAGCGCTATTAGGGGCGGGGAGACCCAGTACTTC. Translation gives CSAIRGGETQYF.

The CDR3: CASSLSLRTVNTEAFF. In nucleotides, the CDR3 is TGCGCCAGCAGCTTGAGCCTTCGGACGGTGAACACTGAAGCTTTCTTT. The rearrangement uses TRBV5-1 and TRBJ1-1; D gene ambiguous. With 1 base removed from V and 0 bases from J, the gap between germline ends came to 13 bases. The CDR3 consists of 16 residues. CDR1 is SGHRS and CDR2 is YFSETQ in the germline V gene.

The J gene is TRBJ2-3, the V gene TRBV5-4, with 10 bases aligning to TRBD2. Germline loops: CDR1 SGHNT, CDR2 YYREEE (reference sequence). This CDR3 contains 16 residues. J was trimmed by 7 bases and V by 4 bases; bases with no gene match: 12. Here the CDR3 reads CASSRGLAAWGNTQYF. The CDR3 nucleotides are TGTGCCAGCAGCCGTGGACTAGCGGCCTGGGGAAATACGCAGTATTTT.

This clone was seen more than once but under ten times. This rearrangement joins TRBV19 to TRBJ2-7, with 9 bases aligning to TRBD1. J gave up 3 bases and V 5 bases, and 2 bases lay outside the gene matches. Germline V gene sequence: CDR1 LNHDA, CDR2 SQIVND (reference sequence). The CDR3 sequence is 13 residues long. CDR3 amino acids: CASSRQGDYEQYF. In DNA form, the CDR3 reads TGTGCCAGTAGTCGACAGGGGGACTACGAGCAGTACTTC. The full variable domain, its missing parts supplied by reference TRBV19 and TRBJ2-7, is DGGITQSPKYLFRKEGQNVTLSCEQNLNHDAMYWYRQDPGQGLRLIYYSQIVNDFQKGDIAEGYSVSREKKESFPLTVTSAQKNPTAFYLCASSRQGDYEQYFGPGTRLTVT.